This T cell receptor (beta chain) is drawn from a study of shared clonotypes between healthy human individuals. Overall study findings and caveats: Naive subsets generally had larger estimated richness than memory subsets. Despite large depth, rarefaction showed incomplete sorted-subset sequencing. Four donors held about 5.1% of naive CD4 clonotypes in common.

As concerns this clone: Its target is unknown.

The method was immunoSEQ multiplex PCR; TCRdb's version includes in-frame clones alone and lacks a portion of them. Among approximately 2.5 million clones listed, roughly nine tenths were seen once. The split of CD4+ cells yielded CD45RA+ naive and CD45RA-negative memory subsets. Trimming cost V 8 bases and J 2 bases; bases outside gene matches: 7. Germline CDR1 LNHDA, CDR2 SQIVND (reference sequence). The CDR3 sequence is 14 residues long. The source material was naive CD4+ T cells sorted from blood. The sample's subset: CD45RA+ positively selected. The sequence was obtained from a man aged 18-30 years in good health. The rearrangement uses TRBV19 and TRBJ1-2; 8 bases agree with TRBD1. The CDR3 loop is CASDRGGSNYGYTF. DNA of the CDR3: TGTGCCAGTGACAGGGGTGGGAGCAACTATGGCTACACCTTC.